This T cell receptor beta chain was obtained from a study of blood T cells in healthy people across ages. Whole-study findings and limits: Estimated diversity that came from one million T cells was considered an underestimate.

The authors isolated at least 6.5 million PBMCs per sample. The total RNA that was extracted per sample amounted to at least 5 micrograms. A word on this clonotype: Its target is unknown.

Primers used in a second PCR of roughly 6 to 11 cycles were a sample-barcoded 5' primer and a J-beta primer mix. Each sample provided no less than 2.5 million CDR3-containing paired-end reads. Via MiXCR, TCRdb re-called the 5' RACE reads, giving one row per CDR3 protein. The sample has about 1,000,000 distinct CDR3 sequences, 35% to 55% seen once. Specimen: blood. The TCR comes from a woman aged 60-75 years in good health.

CDR3 sequence (DNA): TGTGCCAGCAGCAAAGCCTTAGGGACTAGCGGCTACACAGATGCGCAGTATTTT. Translating it yields CASSKALGTSGYTDAQYF. The chain is built from TRBV21-1 and TRBJ2-3; TRBD2 is the table's D call and was not checked against the DNA. TRBV21-1 is marked as a pseudogene. CDR3 length: 18 residues.